One sample yielded the 18 T cell receptor beta chains listed below, sequenced in a study of molecular identifiers for immune sequencing clone quantification. Each CDR3 protein is one row after TCRdb ran MiXCR on the PCR reads. The sample records approximately 63,000 distinct CDR3 sequences, around 20% being singletons. The sequenced sample consisted of naive CD8+ T cells from blood, with Jurkat cell RNA spiked in. Subset in this sample: FACS-sorted CD8+CD4-CCR7+CD45RA+ naive T cells. These TCRs come from a human donor in good health. Some libraries in this study had Jurkat cell RNA spiked in.

The sample holds a few counts of this clonotype. This sequence joins TRBV25-1 and TRBJ2-3, with no clear D. The germline V and J ends were trimmed by 1 base and 12 bases, with 17 bases remaining between them. Germline lookup yields CDR1 MGHDK and CDR2 SYGVNS. The CDR3 contains 14 residues. CDR3 amino acids: CASSELLSVSYQYF. DNA for the CDR3: TGTGCCAGCAGTGAATTGTTGTCCGTTAGCTATCAGTATTTT.

This clonotype was seen only once. Given a much more abundant clone one base away, this may be a read error. The final CDR3 position lacks the conserved phenylalanine or tryptophan, pointing to a likely read error. V and J are TRBV5-4 and TRBJ2-3, with D perhaps TRBD2 (6 bases). V was cut by 5 bases and J by 6 bases, with 19 bases left in between. The CDR3 covers 15 residues. Germline V CDR1 and CDR2: SGHNT, YYREEE (reference sequence). The CDR3 loop is CASSGGTVRRDTQYS. In DNA form, the CDR3 reads TGTGCCAGCAGTGGAGGGACCGTACGAAGGGATACGCAGTATTCT.

This clonotype was picked up many times. The chain joins TRBV20-1 to TRBJ2-7; 10 positions agree with TRBD2. The length of the CDR3 is 14 residues. From germline, CDR1 is DFQATT and CDR2 SNEGSKA (reference sequence). After removal of 5 bases from V and 1 base from J, the junction contained 5 bases not matched to a gene. This CDR3 is CSALLAGFSYEQYF. The CDR3 DNA reads TGCAGTGCTTTACTAGCGGGATTTTCCTACGAGCAGTACTTC.

This clonotype came up many times. This sequence joins TRBV29-1 and TRBJ2-2; 8 bases are a match to TRBD1. This CDR3 is built from 14 residues. After removal of 6 bases from V and 1 base from J, the junction contained 4 bases not matched to a gene. Germline assignment: CDR1 SQVTM and CDR2 ANQGSEA. The CDR3 here is CSVDDRGNTGELFF. The CDR3 DNA reads TGCAGCGTGGACGACAGGGGGAACACCGGGGAGCTGTTTTTT.

This clonotype was recorded at least ten times. The chain couples TRBV7-7 to TRBJ2-6, with 7 bases that match TRBD2. Germline V gives CDR1 SSHAT, CDR2 FNYEAQ (reference sequence). The CDR3 runs to 17 residues. The DNA of the CDR3 is TGTGCTAGCGGAGTATCGGCGGGAGAAACTGGGGCCAACGTCCTGACTTTC. Translated, it gives CASGVSAGETGANVLTF.

Notes on this clonotype: This likely stems from a read error, as it lies one base from a far larger clone. The chain joins TRBV27 to TRBJ2-7, with D unresolved. CDR1 is MNHEY and CDR2 is SMNVEV in the germline V gene (reference sequence). This CDR3 is built from 13 residues. The CDR3 DNA reads as TGTGCCAGCAGTTTGGGCGGATCCTACGACCAGTACTTC. Protein product: CASSLGGSYDQYF.

This clonotype was counted at least ten times. V gene TRBV29-1 combines with J gene TRBJ2-7; 13 nucleotides align to TRBD2. The CDR3 is made up of 16 amino acids. The germline V gene encodes CDR1 SQVTM and CDR2 ANQGSEA. J lost 0 bases, V lost 5 bases, and 7 bases had no gene match. For the CDR3, the DNA is TGCAGCGTTTACGGGACTAGCGGGGCGAGCTCCTACGAGCAGTACTTC. Translation: CSVYGTSGASSYEQYF.

This clonotype was observed a few times. This clone may be a read error of a much larger clone one base away. The chain carries TRBV9 and TRBJ2-5; 7 bases are shared with TRBD1. Unmatched junction bases numbered 13, after V lost 7 bases and J lost 10 bases. This CDR3 spans 13 amino acids. CDR1 and CDR2 from the germline V gene are SGDLS and YYNGEE. The CDR3 DNA follows: TGTGCCAGCGGCCTGACAGGGCGGAGCGACCAGTACTTC. Its translation is CASGLTGRSDQYF.

With respect to this clonotype: A much larger clone lies one base from this, so it may be a read error. This rearrangement joins TRBV7-2 to TRBJ1-1; D perhaps matches TRBD1 (5 bases). Germline V lookup: CDR1 SGHTA, CDR2 FQGNSA. This CDR3 contains 15 residues. Trimming took 2 bases from V and 5 from J, leaving 15 bases between them. Here the CDR3 DNA reads TGTGCCAGCAGCTTAACCGGGTCAGGGATTACTGAAGCTTTCTTT. This translates into CASSLTGSGITEAFF.

A note on this clonotype: No conserved phenylalanine or tryptophan ends this CDR3, so it is likely a read error. The J gene is TRBJ2-1, the V gene TRBV18; D might be TRBD1 (5 bases). The CDR3 length is 11 residues. The V end was cut by 4 bases, the J end by 7 bases, with 5 bases between. Germline V gene lookup returns CDR1 KGHSH and CDR2 LQKENI. This CDR3 reads CASSQGNEQFL. DNA of the CDR3: TGTGCCAGCTCACAGGGGAATGAGCAGTTCCTC.

This clonotype appeared a few times. Possible read error: a much larger clone is one base away. V usage is TRBV21-1 and J usage is TRBJ2-3; the D call TRBD1 from the table was never checked on the DNA. TRBV21-1 is assigned pseudogene status. The CDR3 is 16 residues long. CDR3 sequence reads: CASSKAGGLALDTQYF. CDR3 DNA: TGTGCCAGCAGCAAAGCGGGGGGACTAGCATTAGATACGCAGTATTTT.

This clonotype was counted at least ten times. The V gene is TRBV29-1, the J gene TRBJ1-2, with TRBD1 as a possible D gene (5 bases). The germline CDR1 and CDR2 sequences are SQVTM and ANQGSEA. The CDR3 runs to 13 residues. Deletions cut 6 bases from V and 4 bases from J, with 15 bases between. The CDR3 sequence is CSVRDSNGYGYTF. DNA of the CDR3: TGCAGCGTGAGGGACTCCAACGGCTATGGCTACACCTTC.

The chain recombines TRBV12-3 or TRBV12-4 with TRBJ1-5, with D possibly TRBD1 on 6 matching bases. V was shortened by 6 bases and J by 4 bases, with 10 bases between the two germline ends. The CDR3 is 13 residues long. CDR3 region: CASSQQGNQPQHF. CDR3 sequence (DNA): TGTGCCAGCAGCCAACAGGGAAATCAGCCCCAGCATTTT.

As for this clonotype: A much bigger clone sits one base away, suggesting this may be a read error. The chain joins TRBV6-1 to TRBJ1-1, with a possible D match to TRBD1 (5 bases). Trimming pared 11 bases from V and 11 bases from J, leaving 21 bases between. In germline, CDR1 is MNHNS, CDR2 SASEGT. This CDR3 region has 12 residues. CDR3: CAAIRGAKVAFF. CDR3 coding DNA: TGTGCCGCCATACGGGGCGCCAAGGTCGCTTTCTTT.

To note about this clonotype: A much more abundant neighbour one base away suggests this may be a read error. Lacking the conserved final phenylalanine or tryptophan, this CDR3 likely reflects a read error. The chain joins TRBV5-1 to TRBJ1-1; D is perhaps TRBD1 (6 bases). The ends were cut back, 4 bases at V and 3 bases at J, with 25 bases in the middle. CDR3 length equals 18 residues. Germline V gives CDR1 SGHRS, CDR2 YFSETQ. Here the CDR3 reads CASSPPVTGISGDTEAFL. CDR3 nucleotide sequence: TGCGCCAGCAGCCCGCCTGTAACAGGGATCAGTGGGGACACTGAAGCTTTCCTT.

The chain couples TRBV4-1 to TRBJ2-7; D may be TRBD1 (6 bases). This CDR3 has 14 amino acids. The germline V gene has CDR1 MGHRA and CDR2 YSYEKL. The V end was cut by 1 base, the J end by 6 bases, with 13 bases between. This chain's CDR3 is CASSQAIQGSEQYF. The CDR3 DNA reads as TGCGCCAGCAGCCAAGCAATACAGGGCTCCGAGCAGTACTTC.

This clonotype was seen many times. The chain has TRBV11-2 and TRBJ2-6; 12 nucleotides line up with TRBD2. V dropped 4 bases and J dropped 0; count of bases not matched to a gene: 13. This CDR3 comprises 21 residues. Per the germline V gene, CDR1 is SGHAT and CDR2 is FQNNGV. The CDR3 DNA reads TGTGCCAGCAGCTCCGGGACTAGCGGGCTTTTTGCCGACTCTGGGGCCAACGTCCTGACTTTC. Amino acid sequence: CASSSGTSGLFADSGANVLTF. The variable domain in full, completed from reference TRBV11-2 and TRBJ2-6, reads EAGVAQSPRYKIIEKRQSVAFWCNPISGHATLYWYQQILGQGPKLLIQFQNNGVVDDSQLPKDRFSAERLKGVDSTLKIQPAKLEDSAVYLCASSSGTSGLFADSGANVLTFGAGSRLTVL.

This clonotype appeared many times. The chain employs TRBV27 and TRBJ1-1; D is possibly TRBD1 (5 bases). The CDR3 covers 14 residues. Germline V gene data show CDR1 as MNHEY and CDR2 as SMNVEV (reference sequence). V lost 2 bases and J lost 2, with 9 bases in between. The CDR3 loop is CASSLGTVNTEAFF. In DNA, the CDR3 is TGTGCCAGCAGTTTAGGGACGGTAAACACTGAAGCTTTCTTT.